This passage covers 25 T cell receptor beta chains from one sample sequenced in a study of T-cell memory formation after mild COVID-19. In TCRdb, the 5' RACE reads were re-called with MiXCR into one record per CDR3 protein. The data hold 450,000 or so distinct CDR3 sequences, with 15% to 25% observed a single time. Sequencing used PBMCs or a T cell subset sorted from them (not recorded which). The receptors shown here come from an adult woman who had mild COVID-19 (a few samples of this study predate the infection). Cell type and time point are not known.

This clonotype turned up a few times. The gene calls are TRBV12-3 or TRBV12-4 and TRBJ1-1; D call uncertain. This CDR3 comprises 14 residues. The ends were cut back, 3 bases at V and 0 bases at J, with 8 bases in the middle. CDR3: CASSLSNLNTEAFF. CDR3 coding DNA: TGTGCCAGCAGTTTGTCTAACTTGAACACTGAAGCTTTCTTT.

The J gene is TRBJ1-3, the V gene TRBV4-2, with a weak D call TRBD1 (5 bases). The CDR3 loop spans 16 amino acids. Germline loops: CDR1 LGHNA, CDR2 YNFKEQ. The V and J ends lost 1 base and 4 bases respectively, with 14 bases between them. The CDR3 coding sequence is TGTGCCAGCAGCCAAGCGCGGGGGGGATCCGGAAACACCATATATTTT. Translation gives CASSQARGGSGNTIYF.

This clonotype has just a few counts. The J gene is TRBJ2-1, the V gene TRBV7-9; tentatively, D is TRBD2 (5 bases). Between the trimmed V and J ends, which lost 1 base and 7 bases, there was a span of 11 bases. The CDR3 runs 14 residues. Germline values: CDR1 SEHNR, CDR2 FQNEAQ (reference sequence). CDR3 protein: CASSLGRQSNEQFF. CDR3 DNA sequence: TGTGCCAGCAGCTTAGGGAGGCAGTCTAATGAGCAGTTCTTC.

The chain is built from TRBV12-3 or TRBV12-4 and TRBJ1-2; D gene unclear. Deletions cut 0 bases from V and 5 bases from J, with 7 bases between. This CDR3 is built from 13 residues. The CDR3 loop reads CASSLAVTYGYTF. The CDR3 bases are TGTGCCAGCAGTTTAGCGGTTACTTATGGCTACACCTTC.

This rearrangement joins TRBV12-3 or TRBV12-4 to TRBJ1-1; D is uncertain. CDR3 length: 14 amino acids. The ends were cut back, 3 bases at V and 0 bases at J, with 8 bases in the middle. The CDR3 spells CASSFGVLNTEAFF. The CDR3 nucleotides read TGTGCCAGCAGTTTCGGGGTGCTGAACACTGAAGCTTTCTTT.

This clonotype was seen a handful of times. This rearrangement joins TRBV7-8 to TRBJ2-3; D perhaps matches TRBD2 (5 bases). V lost 6 bases and J lost 3, with 16 bases in between. The CDR3 contains 15 residues. Germline loops: CDR1 SGHVS, CDR2 FQNEAQ. The CDR3 protein is CASSSSRVWTDTQYF. CDR3 in DNA: TGTGCCAGCAGTTCCTCGCGGGTGTGGACAGATACGCAGTATTTT.

This clonotype turned up a few times. The chain combines TRBV4-3 with TRBJ2-1; D is unresolved. The CDR3 has 16 residues. Per the germline V gene, CDR1 is LGHNA and CDR2 is YSLEER. Trimming removed 3 bases from V and 0 bases from J, with 12 bases in between. The CDR3 DNA follows: TGCGCCAGCAGCCACCATCACGCGAGCTCCTACAATGAGCAGTTCTTC. It translates to CASSHHHASSYNEQFF.

This clonotype was detected only a few times. The CDR3 is CASSQGQREQYF. CDR3 sequence (DNA): TGTGCCAGCAGTCAAGGACAGAGAGAGCAGTACTTC. The rearrangement uses TRBV12-3 or TRBV12-4 and TRBJ2-7; possibly TRBD1 for D (6 bases). V lost 5 bases and J 7 bases, leaving 12 bases between the germline ends. The CDR3 length is 12 residues.

V gene TRBV13 combines with J gene TRBJ1-5, with 7 positions matching TRBD1. The CDR3 runs 14 residues. Trimming at V came to 5 bases and at J to 4 bases, leaving 5 bases not matched to a gene. Germline assignment: CDR1 PRHDT and CDR2 FYEKMQ (reference sequence). The CDR3 sequence is CASSPGGPNQPQHF. CDR3 coding DNA: TGTGCCAGCAGCCCAGGGGGTCCTAATCAGCCCCAGCATTTT.

This clonotype was counted between two and nine times. V usage is TRBV7-8 and J usage is TRBJ2-5; 7 bases map to TRBD1. In germline, CDR1 is SGHVS, CDR2 FQNEAQ. The J segment lost 2 bases and the V segment lost 5 bases, leaving 8 bases of the junction unmatched. The CDR3 has 15 amino acids. CDR3 nucleotide sequence: TGTGCCAGCAGCCCAACCGGGACAGAACAAGAGACCCAGTACTTC. This sequence encodes CASSPTGTEQETQYF.

The chain combines TRBV9 with TRBJ1-6; TRBD1 is a possible D gene (5 bases). The CDR3 covers 18 residues. Trimming pared 2 bases from V and 3 bases from J, leaving 18 bases between. Germline CDR1 reads SGDLS; CDR2 reads YYNGEE. The CDR3 nucleotides are TGTGCCAGCAGCGTTTCGCAACTCAGGGCTCGCTATAATTCACCCCTCCACTTT. This codes for CASSVSQLRARYNSPLHF.

The CDR3 DNA reads as TGTGCCAGCAGCCCATCGCGACAGGGCGGCTCACCCCTCCACTTT. This gives the protein CASSPSRQGGSPLHF. The chain combines TRBV9 with TRBJ1-6; 7 bases map to TRBD1. This CDR3 has 15 amino acids. Per germline, CDR1 SGDLS and CDR2 YYNGEE. The ends lost 4 bases at V and 10 bases at J; junction bases unmatched: 11.

The CDR3 DNA follows: TGTGCCAGCAGCTTAGCCCAGGGGCGGTATTCACCCCTCCACTTT. It is translated as CASSLAQGRYSPLHF. The genes are TRBV7-2 and TRBJ1-6; perhaps TRBD1 as D (6 bases). Germline CDR1 is SGHTA and CDR2 is FQGNSA. V lost 0 bases to trimming and J lost 8 bases, with 11 bases between them. The CDR3 is 15 amino acids.

This clonotype occurred a few times. The chain has TRBV14 and TRBJ2-1, with D hard to call. The CDR3 totals 14 residues. Trimming took off 3 bases at V and 0 bases at J, with 6 bases between the two ends. From germline, CDR1 is SGHDN and CDR2 FVKESK. The CDR3 sequence is CASSHLGSYNEQFF. CDR3 in DNA: TGTGCCAGCAGCCACCTCGGCTCCTACAATGAGCAGTTCTTC.

The rearrangement joins TRBV6-5 to TRBJ1-1; D may be TRBD1 (5 bases). The V end was cut by 1 base, the J end by 6 bases, with 15 bases between. This CDR3 has 15 amino acids. From germline, CDR1 is MNHEY and CDR2 SVGAGI. The CDR3 bases are TGTGCCAGCAGTTACTATGATTCCAGGGCGGCTGAAGCTTTCTTT. This codes for CASSYYDSRAAEAFF.

The V gene is TRBV4-2, the J gene TRBJ2-5; D perhaps matches TRBD1 (6 bases). The CDR3 has 14 amino acids. CDR1 LGHNA and CDR2 YNFKEQ come from the germline V gene. The V end was cut by 0 bases, the J end by 5 bases, with 10 bases between. The CDR3 reads CASSQDGGRETQYF. The CDR3 nucleotides are TGTGCCAGCAGCCAAGATGGGGGCCGGGAGACCCAGTACTTC.

This sequence joins TRBV4-3 and TRBJ2-3; D gene ambiguous. V lost 0 bases and J 1 base, leaving 5 bases between the germline ends. Germline lookup yields CDR1 LGHNA and CDR2 YSLEER. The length of the CDR3 is 14 residues. The CDR3 spells CASSQDHRTDTQYF. The CDR3 bases are TGCGCCAGCAGCCAAGATCACCGCACAGATACGCAGTATTTT.

This clonotype was picked up a small number of times. The V gene is TRBV27, the J gene TRBJ2-7, with D possibly matching TRBD1 (6 bases). CDR1 and CDR2 from the germline V gene are MNHEY and SMNVEV (reference sequence). The V and J ends lost 4 bases and 2 bases respectively, with 18 bases between them. The CDR3 is made up of 16 amino acids. CDR3 DNA sequence: TGTGCCAGCAGTTCGACACAGGGAATCCGGACCTACGAGCAGTACTTC. This codes for CASSSTQGIRTYEQYF.

This clonotype has a count of ten or more. This chain joins TRBV6-1 and TRBJ2-2, with D possibly TRBD1 on 6 matching bases. Trimming shortened V by 1 base and J by 6 bases, and 12 bases separated the two germline ends. Germline V gives CDR1 MNHNS, CDR2 SASEGT. The CDR3 is 15 amino acids. Here the CDR3 reads CASSEDRVWAGELFF. DNA for the CDR3: TGTGCCAGCAGTGAAGACAGGGTTTGGGCCGGGGAGCTGTTTTTT.

There are a few counts of this clonotype. The chain joins TRBV29-1 to TRBJ1-1; possibly TRBD1 for D (5 bases). V was pared by 2 bases and J by 4 bases, with 14 bases between. Per the germline V gene, CDR1 is SQVTM and CDR2 is ANQGSEA. The CDR3 totals 14 residues. CDR3 DNA: TGCAGCGTTGAATTGAGGGGCGAGTTCACTGAAGCTTTCTTT. This gives the protein CSVELRGEFTEAFF.

This clonotype was seen ten or more times. The chain joins TRBV9 to TRBJ2-5; 7 positions match TRBD1. V shed 4 bases, J shed 10 bases, and the junction held 10 bases outside the gene matches. The CDR3 sequence is 13 residues long. Germline assignment: CDR1 SGDLS and CDR2 YYNGEE. CDR3: CASSTGQSFFQYF. The CDR3 DNA follows: TGTGCCAGCAGCACGGGACAGTCTTTTTTCCAGTACTTC.

The chain joins TRBV2 to TRBJ2-1; D is unclear. The CDR3 has 13 amino acids. V lost 2 bases and J 5 bases, leaving 7 bases between the germline ends. CDR1 and CDR2 from the germline V gene are SNHLY and FYNNEI. CDR3 in amino acids: CASSEPGDNEQFF. Here the CDR3 DNA reads TGTGCCAGCAGTGAACCAGGCGACAATGAGCAGTTCTTC.

This clonotype has just a few counts. The chain uses TRBV7-9 and TRBJ2-7, with unresolved D. The V gene's germline CDR1 is SEHNR and CDR2 FQNEAQ (reference sequence). Between the trimmed V and J ends, which lost 6 bases and 3 bases, there was a span of 12 bases. The CDR3 totals 13 residues. The CDR3 bases are TGTGCCAGCAGTTCGGCGGCCTTCTACGAGCAGTACTTC. Protein sequence: CASSSAAFYEQYF.

This chain uses TRBV7-8 with TRBJ2-7; 7 bases map to TRBD1. CDR3 length equals 14 residues. Germline V lookup: CDR1 SGHVS, CDR2 FQNEAQ. The ends lost 6 bases at V and 3 bases at J; junction bases unmatched: 8. The CDR3 nucleotides are TGTGCCAGCAGAGAATGGGACAGTAGCTACGAGCAGTACTTC. As protein: CASREWDSSYEQYF.

In its sample, this clonotype was seen a few times. The chain joins TRBV11-3 to TRBJ2-5; 7 nucleotides align to TRBD2. From germline, CDR1 is SGHNT and CDR2 YENEEA. The CDR3 totals 13 residues. V gave up 4 bases and J gave up 4 bases; unmatched junction bases: 3. In DNA, the CDR3 is TGTGCCAGCAGCTCCGGACTAGTAGAGACCCAGTACTTC. Translated: CASSSGLVETQYF. The full variable domain, its missing parts supplied by reference TRBV11-3 and TRBJ2-5, is EAGVVQSPRYKIIEKKQPVAFWCNPISGHNTLYWYLQNLGQGPELLIRYENEEAVDDSQLPKDRFSAERLKGVDSTLKIQPAELGDSAVYLCASSSGLVETQYFGPGTRLLVL.